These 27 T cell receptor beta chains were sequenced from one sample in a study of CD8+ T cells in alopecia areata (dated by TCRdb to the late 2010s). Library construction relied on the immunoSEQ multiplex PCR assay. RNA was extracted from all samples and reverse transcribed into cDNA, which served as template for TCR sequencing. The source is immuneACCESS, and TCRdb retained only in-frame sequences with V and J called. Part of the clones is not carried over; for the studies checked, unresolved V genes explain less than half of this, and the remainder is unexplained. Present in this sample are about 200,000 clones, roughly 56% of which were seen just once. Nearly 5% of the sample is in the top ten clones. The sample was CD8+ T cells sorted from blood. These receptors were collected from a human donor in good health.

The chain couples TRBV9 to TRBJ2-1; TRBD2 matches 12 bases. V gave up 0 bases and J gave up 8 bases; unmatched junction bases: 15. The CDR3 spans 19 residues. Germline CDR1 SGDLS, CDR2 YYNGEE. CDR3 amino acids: CASSVDDRGLAGGPDEQFF. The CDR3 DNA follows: TGTGCCAGCAGCGTAGACGACCGGGGTCTAGCGGGGGGGCCAGATGAGCAGTTCTTC.

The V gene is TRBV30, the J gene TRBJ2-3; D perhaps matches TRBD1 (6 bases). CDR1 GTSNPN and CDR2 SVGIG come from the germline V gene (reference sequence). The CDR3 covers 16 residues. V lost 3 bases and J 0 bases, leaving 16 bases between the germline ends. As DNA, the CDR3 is TGTGCCTGGAGCCTCACAGGGCCTATAAGCACAGATACGCAGTATTTT. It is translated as CAWSLTGPISTDTQYF.

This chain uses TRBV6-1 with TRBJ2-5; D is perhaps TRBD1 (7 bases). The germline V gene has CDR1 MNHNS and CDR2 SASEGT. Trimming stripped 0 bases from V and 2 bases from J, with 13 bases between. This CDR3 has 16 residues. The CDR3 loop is CASSEAGGGQQETQYF. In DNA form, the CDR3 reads TGTGCCAGCAGTGAAGCTGGAGGGGGACAGCAAGAGACCCAGTACTTC.

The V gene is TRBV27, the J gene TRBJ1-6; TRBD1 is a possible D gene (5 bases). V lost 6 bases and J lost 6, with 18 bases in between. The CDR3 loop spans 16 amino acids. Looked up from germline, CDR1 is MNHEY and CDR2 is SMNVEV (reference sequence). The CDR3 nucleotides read TGTGCCAGCAGAACCCTACAGGAGCCCGTTAATTCACCCCTCCACTTT. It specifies CASRTLQEPVNSPLHF.

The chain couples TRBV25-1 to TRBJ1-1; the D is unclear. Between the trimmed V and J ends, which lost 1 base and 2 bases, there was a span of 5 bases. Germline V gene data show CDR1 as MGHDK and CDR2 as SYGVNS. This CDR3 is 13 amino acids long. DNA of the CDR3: TGTGCCAGCAGTGAATCGGATAACACTGAAGCTTTCTTT. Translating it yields CASSESDNTEAFF.

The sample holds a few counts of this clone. The CDR3 region is CASSESGTGTYEQYF. CDR3 nucleotides: TGTGCCAGCAGCGAATCCGGGACCGGTACCTACGAGCAGTACTTC. The V call is TRBV13, the J call TRBJ2-7; D might be TRBD1 or TRBD2, each matching 5 bases. Germline CDR1 reads PRHDT; CDR2 reads FYEKMQ (reference sequence). The CDR3 extends over 15 amino acids. Between the trimmed V and J ends, which lost 5 bases and 2 bases, there was a span of 16 bases.

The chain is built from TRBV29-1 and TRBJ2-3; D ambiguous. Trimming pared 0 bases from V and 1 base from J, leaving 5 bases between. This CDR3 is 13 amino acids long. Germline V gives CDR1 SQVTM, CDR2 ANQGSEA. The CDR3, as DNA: TGCAGCGTTGAAGACAGACGCACAGATACGCAGTATTTT. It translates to CSVEDRRTDTQYF.

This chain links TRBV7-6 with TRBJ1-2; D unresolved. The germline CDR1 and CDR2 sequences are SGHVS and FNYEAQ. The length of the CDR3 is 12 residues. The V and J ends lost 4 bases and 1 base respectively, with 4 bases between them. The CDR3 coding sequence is TGTGCCAGCAGCTCTGTTAACTATGGCTACACCTTC. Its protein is CASSSVNYGYTF.

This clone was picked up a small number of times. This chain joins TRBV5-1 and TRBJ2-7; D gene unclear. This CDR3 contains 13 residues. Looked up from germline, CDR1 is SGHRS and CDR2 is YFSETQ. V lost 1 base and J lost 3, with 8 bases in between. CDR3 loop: CASSLSTSYEQYF. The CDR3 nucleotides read TGCGCCAGCAGCTTGTCTACCAGCTACGAGCAGTACTTC.

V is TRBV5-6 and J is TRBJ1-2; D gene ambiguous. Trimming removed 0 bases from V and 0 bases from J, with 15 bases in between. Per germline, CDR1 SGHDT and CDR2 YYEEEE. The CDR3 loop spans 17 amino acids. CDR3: CASSLGAAFPSNYGYTF. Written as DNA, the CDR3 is TGTGCCAGCAGCTTGGGGGCAGCTTTTCCTTCTAACTATGGCTACACCTTC.

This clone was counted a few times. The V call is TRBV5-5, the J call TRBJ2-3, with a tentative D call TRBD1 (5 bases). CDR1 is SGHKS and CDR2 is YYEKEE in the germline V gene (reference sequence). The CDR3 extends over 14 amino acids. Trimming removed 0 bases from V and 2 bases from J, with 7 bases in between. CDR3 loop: CASSLAGLTDTQYF. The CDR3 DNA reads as TGTGCCAGCAGCTTGGCAGGGCTCACAGATACGCAGTATTTT.

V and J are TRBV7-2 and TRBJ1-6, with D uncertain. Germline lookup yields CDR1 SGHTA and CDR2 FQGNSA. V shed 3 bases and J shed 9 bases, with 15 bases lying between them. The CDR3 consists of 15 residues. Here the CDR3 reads CASSFTDGLGSPLHF. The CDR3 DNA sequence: TGTGCCAGCAGCTTTACAGACGGTCTTGGTTCACCCCTCCACTTT.

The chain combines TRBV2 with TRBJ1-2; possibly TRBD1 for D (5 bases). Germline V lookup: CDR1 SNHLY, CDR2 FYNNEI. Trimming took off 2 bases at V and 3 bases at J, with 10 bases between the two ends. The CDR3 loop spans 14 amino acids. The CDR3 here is CASSEPREDYGYTF. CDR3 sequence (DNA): TGTGCCAGCAGTGAACCCAGGGAGGACTATGGCTACACCTTC. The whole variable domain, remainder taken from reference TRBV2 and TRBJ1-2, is EPEVTQTPSHQVTQMGQEVILRCVPISNHLYFYWYRQILGQKVEFLVSFYNNEISEKSEIFDDQFSVERPDGSNFTLKIRSTKLEDSAMYFCASSEPREDYGYTFGSGTRLTVV.

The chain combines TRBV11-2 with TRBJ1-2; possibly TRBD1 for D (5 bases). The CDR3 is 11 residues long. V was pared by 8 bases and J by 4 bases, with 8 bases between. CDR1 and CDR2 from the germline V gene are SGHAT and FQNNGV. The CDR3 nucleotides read TGTGCCAGCCGAGGGGTCTATGGCTACACCTTC. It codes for CASRGVYGYTF. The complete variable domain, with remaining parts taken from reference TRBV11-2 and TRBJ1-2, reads EAGVAQSPRYKIIEKRQSVAFWCNPISGHATLYWYQQILGQGPKLLIQFQNNGVVDDSQLPKDRFSAERLKGVDSTLKIQPAKLEDSAVYLCASRGVYGYTFGSGTRLTVV.

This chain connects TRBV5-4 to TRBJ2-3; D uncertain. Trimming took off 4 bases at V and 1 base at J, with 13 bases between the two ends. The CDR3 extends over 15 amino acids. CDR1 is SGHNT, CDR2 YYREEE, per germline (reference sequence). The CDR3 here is CASSEEVAGTDTQYF. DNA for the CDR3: TGTGCCAGCAGCGAGGAAGTCGCAGGCACAGATACGCAGTATTTT.

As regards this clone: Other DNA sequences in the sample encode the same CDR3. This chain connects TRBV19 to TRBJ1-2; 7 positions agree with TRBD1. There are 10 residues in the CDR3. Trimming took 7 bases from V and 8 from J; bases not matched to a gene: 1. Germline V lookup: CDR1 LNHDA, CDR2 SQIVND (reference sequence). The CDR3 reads CASKGAGYTF. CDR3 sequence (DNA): TGTGCCAGTAAGGGGGCCGGCTACACCTTC.

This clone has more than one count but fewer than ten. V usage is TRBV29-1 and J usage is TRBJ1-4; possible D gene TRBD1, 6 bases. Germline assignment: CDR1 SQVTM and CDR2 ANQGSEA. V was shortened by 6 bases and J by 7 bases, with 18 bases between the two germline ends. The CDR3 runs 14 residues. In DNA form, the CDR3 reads TGCAGCGTCGCTCCCGGGACAATGCGTGAAAAACTGTTTTTT. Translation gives CSVAPGTMREKLFF.

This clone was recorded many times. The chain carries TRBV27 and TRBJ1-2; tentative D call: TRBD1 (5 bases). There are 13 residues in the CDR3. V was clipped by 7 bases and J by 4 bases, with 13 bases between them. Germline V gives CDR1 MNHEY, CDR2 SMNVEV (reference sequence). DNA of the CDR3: TGTGCCAGCATGGGAGGGGCGAGCTATGGCTACACCTTC. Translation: CASMGGASYGYTF.

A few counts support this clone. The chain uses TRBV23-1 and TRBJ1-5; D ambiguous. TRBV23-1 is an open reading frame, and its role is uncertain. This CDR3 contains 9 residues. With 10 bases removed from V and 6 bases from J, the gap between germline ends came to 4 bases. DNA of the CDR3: TGCGCCATCGTTCAGCCCCAGCATTTT. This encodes CAIVQPQHF.

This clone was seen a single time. The CDR3 DNA reads as TGTGCCTGGAGTGTCCCGCAGGAATACTCTGGAAACACCATATATTTT. It codes for CAWSVPQEYSGNTIYF. V is TRBV30 and J is TRBJ1-3; D unclear. Germline CDR1 and CDR2: GTSNPN and SVGIG (reference sequence). The CDR3 is made up of 16 amino acids. V lost 0 bases and J lost 0, with 12 bases in between. Together with reference TRBV30 and TRBJ1-3, the CDR3 gives the full variable domain: SQTIHQWPATLVQPVGSPLSLECTVEGTSNPNLYWYRQAAGRGLQLLFYSVGIGQISSEVPQNLSASRPQDRQFILSSKKLLLSDSGFYLCAWSVPQEYSGNTIYFGEGSWLTVV.

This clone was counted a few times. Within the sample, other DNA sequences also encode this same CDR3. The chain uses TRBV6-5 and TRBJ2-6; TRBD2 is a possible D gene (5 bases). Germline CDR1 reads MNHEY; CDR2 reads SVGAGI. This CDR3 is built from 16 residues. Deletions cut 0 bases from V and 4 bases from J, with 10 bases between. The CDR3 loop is CASSYSEGSGANVLTF. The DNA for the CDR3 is TGTGCCAGCAGTTACTCAGAGGGATCCGGGGCCAACGTCCTGACTTTC.

Here the CDR3 DNA reads TGTGCCAGTAGTATAGGTTTCTTTGGCTACACCTTC. Amino acid sequence: CASSIGFFGYTF. The chain uses TRBV19 and TRBJ1-2, with D unclear. The CDR3 has 12 residues. From germline, CDR1 is LNHDA and CDR2 SQIVND (reference sequence). V lost 1 base and J 7 bases, leaving 7 bases between the germline ends.

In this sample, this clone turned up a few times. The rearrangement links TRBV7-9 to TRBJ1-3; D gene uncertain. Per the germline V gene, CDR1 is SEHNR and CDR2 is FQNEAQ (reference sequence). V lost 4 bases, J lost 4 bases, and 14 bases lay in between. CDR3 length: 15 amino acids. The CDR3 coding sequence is TGTGCCAGCAGCTCCGCCGCATTACGAGGAAACACCATATATTTT. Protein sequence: CASSSAALRGNTIYF. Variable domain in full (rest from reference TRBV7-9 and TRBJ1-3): DTGVSQNPRHKITKRGQNVTFRCDPISEHNRLYWYRQTLGQGPEFLTYFQNEAQLEKSRLLSDRFSAERPKGSFSTLEIQRTEQGDSAMYLCASSSAALRGNTIYFGEGSWLTVV.

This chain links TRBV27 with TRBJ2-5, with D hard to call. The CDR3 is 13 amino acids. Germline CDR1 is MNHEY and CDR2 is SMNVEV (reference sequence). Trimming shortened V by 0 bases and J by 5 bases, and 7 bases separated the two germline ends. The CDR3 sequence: CASSLSLGETQYF. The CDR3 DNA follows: TGTGCCAGCAGTTTATCGCTGGGGGAGACCCAGTACTTC.

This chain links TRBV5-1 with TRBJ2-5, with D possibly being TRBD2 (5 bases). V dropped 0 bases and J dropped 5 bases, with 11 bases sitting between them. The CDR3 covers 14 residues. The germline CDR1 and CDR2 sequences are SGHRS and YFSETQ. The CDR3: CASSLAEEVETQYF. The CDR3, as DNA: TGCGCCAGCAGCTTGGCCGAGGAGGTCGAGACCCAGTACTTC.

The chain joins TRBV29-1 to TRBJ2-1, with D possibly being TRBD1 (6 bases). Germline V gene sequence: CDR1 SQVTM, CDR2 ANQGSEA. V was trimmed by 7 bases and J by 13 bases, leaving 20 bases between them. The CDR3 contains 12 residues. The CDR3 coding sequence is TGCAGCGCCATGTGGGGGCCAGGGGACCAGTTCTTC. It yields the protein CSAMWGPGDQFF.

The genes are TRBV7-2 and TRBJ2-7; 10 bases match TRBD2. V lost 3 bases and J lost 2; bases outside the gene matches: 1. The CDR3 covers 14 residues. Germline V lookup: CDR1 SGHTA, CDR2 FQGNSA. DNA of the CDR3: TGTGCCAGCAGCTTTCTAGCGGGGGCCTACGAGCAGTACTTC. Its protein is CASSFLAGAYEQYF.